The 18 T cell receptor beta chains below all came from one sample that was sequenced in a study of blood T cells in healthy people across ages. For the second PCR, which ran for 7 to 11 cycles, a sample-barcoded 5' primer and a J-beta primer mix were used. TCRdb called the 5' RACE reads again in MiXCR, with one record for every CDR3 protein. The data hold 650,000 to 1,000,000 distinct CDR3 sequences, with approximately 35% observed a single time. The sequenced sample consisted of blood. Receptors originate from a man younger than 35 in good health.

In this sample, this clonotype turned up many times. This chain joins TRBV4-3 and TRBJ2-7, with D tentatively TRBD2 (6 bases). The V end was cut by 4 bases, the J end by 2 bases, with 12 bases between. The CDR3 runs 14 residues. CDR1 and CDR2 from the germline V gene are LGHNA and YSLEER. CDR3 bases: TGCGCCAGCAGCCCAGGACTACCCGCCTACGAGCAGTACTTC. This encodes CASSPGLPAYEQYF.

The rearrangement joins TRBV20-1 to TRBJ1-2; 8 positions agree with TRBD1. There are 12 residues in the CDR3. V was clipped by 1 base and J by 10 bases; unmatched bases: 5. From germline, CDR1 is DFQATT and CDR2 SNEGSKA (reference sequence). The CDR3 region is CSARATGGDYTF. The CDR3 region has the DNA TGCAGTGCTAGAGCAACAGGGGGGGACTACACCTTC.

This clonotype was detected ten times or more. The V call is TRBV20-1, the J call TRBJ2-1; D may correspond to TRBD1 or TRBD2 (5 bases each). Germline V gene data show CDR1 as DFQATT and CDR2 as SNEGSKA (reference sequence). Between the trimmed V and J ends, which lost 6 bases and 9 bases, there was a span of 18 bases. The CDR3 spans 13 residues. The CDR3 here is CSALGPGLVEQFF. The CDR3 DNA reads as TGCAGTGCATTGGGACCGGGTTTGGTTGAGCAGTTCTTC.

The count of this clonotype is one. The chain employs TRBV30 and TRBJ2-1, with 7 bases identical to TRBD2. The CDR3 spans 15 residues. V lost 1 base and J lost 1; bases outside the gene matches: 4. Germline CDR1 GTSNPN, CDR2 SVGIG (reference sequence). The chain's CDR3 is CAWSARTRSYNEQFF. The CDR3 bases are TGTGCCTGGAGTGCCCGGACTAGGTCCTACAATGAGCAGTTCTTC.

This clonotype came up many times. The chain combines TRBV7-9 with TRBJ2-1; 8 positions agree with TRBD2. The germline V gene has CDR1 SEHNR and CDR2 FQNEAQ (reference sequence). V was pared by 7 bases and J by 8 bases, with 16 bases of the junction left unmatched. This CDR3 contains 16 residues. CDR3 amino acids: CASTIDGTRNFHEQFF. In DNA form, the CDR3 reads TGTGCCAGCACCATAGACGGGACTAGAAATTTCCATGAGCAGTTCTTC.

The chain joins TRBV5-1 to TRBJ2-1; TRBD2 aligns across 14 bases. J lost 9 bases, V lost 6 bases, and 5 bases had no gene match. CDR1 is SGHRS and CDR2 is YFSETQ in the germline V gene. There are 14 residues in the CDR3. The CDR3 region is CASTLGLAGGEQFF. The DNA of the CDR3 is TGCGCCAGCACCCTCGGACTAGCGGGAGGTGAGCAGTTCTTC.

The sample holds a few counts of this clonotype. The chain recombines TRBV2 with TRBJ1-5; D ambiguous. The CDR3 runs 15 residues. The germline gives CDR1 SNHLY, CDR2 FYNNEI. The V gene lost 4 bases and the J gene lost 1 base, with 11 bases spanning the gap. The CDR3 is CASSAARMSNQPQHF. DNA of the CDR3: TGTGCCAGCAGTGCGGCTAGGATGAGCAATCAGCCCCAGCATTTT.

The chain joins TRBV27 to TRBJ2-1, with D perhaps assigned TRBD1 or TRBD2 (5 bases each). Deletions cut 6 bases from V and 12 bases from J, with 18 bases between. The CDR3 length is 13 residues. Germline values: CDR1 MNHEY, CDR2 SMNVEV (reference sequence). The chain's CDR3 is CASSPPYGTTQFF. The CDR3 DNA follows: TGTGCCAGCAGCCCGCCGTATGGGACGACGCAGTTCTTC.

The chain combines TRBV6-5 with TRBJ1-5; a weak D match, TRBD1 (6 bases). The CDR3 covers 14 residues. The V gene lost 3 bases and the J gene lost 7 bases, with 13 bases spanning the gap. Germline V gene data show CDR1 as MNHEY and CDR2 as SVGAGI. The CDR3 region has the DNA TGTGCCAGCAGTTATGCCGGGGGGGGCCAGCCCCAGCATTTT. Protein product: CASSYAGGGQPQHF.

Many counts were recorded for this clonotype. The V gene is TRBV5-1, the J gene TRBJ2-3, with D tentatively TRBD1 or TRBD2 (5 bases each). This CDR3 is built from 14 residues. Trimming took 4 bases from V and 4 from J, leaving 13 bases between them. CDR1 is SGHRS and CDR2 is YFSETQ in the germline V gene. CDR3: CASSLAPGPDTQYF. CDR3 in DNA: TGCGCCAGCAGCCTTGCTCCGGGACCAGATACGCAGTATTTT.

This clonotype appeared a single time. One end of the junction varies from germline; a read error may be responsible. This chain joins TRBV20-1 and TRBJ2-5; 8 nucleotides align to TRBD1. The J call may be incorrect, as the DNA end agrees better with TRBJ2-7. Germline-derived CDR1 and CDR2 are DFQATT and SNEGSKA (reference sequence). This CDR3 has 13 amino acids. The DNA of the CDR3 is TGCAGTTCTAGTCCCGGGACAGGCTACGAGCAGTACTTC. Translating gives CSSSPGTGYEQYF.

Of note for this clonotype: Given a much more abundant clone one base away, this may be a read error. The rearrangement links TRBV11-2 to TRBJ2-4; tentative D call: TRBD1 (5 bases). Between the trimmed V and J ends, which lost 3 bases and 1 base, there was a span of 13 bases. Per the germline V gene, CDR1 is SGHAT and CDR2 is FQNNGV. The CDR3 runs to 16 residues. CDR3 DNA: TGTGCCAGCAGCTTTGGGGCAGGGTTCGCCAAAAACATTCAGTACTTC. This sequence encodes CASSFGAGFAKNIQYF.

The V call is TRBV27, the J call TRBJ2-7; 8 bases map to TRBD1. The CDR3 covers 15 residues. V was clipped by 3 bases and J by 2 bases; unmatched bases: 6. Germline V lookup: CDR1 MNHEY, CDR2 SMNVEV (reference sequence). CDR3 sequence: CASSFGQGDPYEQYF. The CDR3 DNA reads TGTGCCAGCAGTTTTGGACAGGGTGACCCCTACGAGCAGTACTTC.

This clonotype has at least ten counts. The V and J genes are TRBV7-9 and TRBJ1-2; D remains ambiguous. The length of the CDR3 is 15 residues. CDR1 is SEHNR, CDR2 FQNEAQ, per germline (reference sequence). V lost 0 bases and J 2 bases, leaving 10 bases between the germline ends. The CDR3 DNA reads TGTGCCAGCAGCTTAGCCCTGACGCCCAACTATGGCTACACCTTC. It specifies CASSLALTPNYGYTF. The full variable domain, with the rest looked up from reference TRBV7-9 and TRBJ1-2, is DTGVSQNPRHKITKRGQNVTFRCDPISEHNRLYWYRQTLGQGPEFLTYFQNEAQLEKSRLLSDRFSAERPKGSFSTLEIQRTEQGDSAMYLCASSLALTPNYGYTFGSGTRLTVV.

This clonotype was seen a handful of times. The chain uses TRBV5-1 and TRBJ2-3; D call uncertain. Germline assignment: CDR1 SGHRS and CDR2 YFSETQ. This CDR3 comprises 15 residues. V lost 0 bases and J lost 0, with 8 bases in between. DNA of the CDR3: TGCGCCAGCAGCTTGGGGGGTTATAGCACAGATACGCAGTATTTT. Translating it yields CASSLGGYSTDTQYF.

The V and J genes are TRBV28 and TRBJ1-5; no clear D. Trimming left V 6 bases short and J 6 bases short, with 6 bases between. Germline loops: CDR1 MDHEN, CDR2 SYDVKM. The CDR3 runs to 11 residues. The CDR3 sequence is CASSSIQPQHF. For the CDR3, the DNA is TGTGCCAGCAGCTCGATTCAGCCCCAGCATTTT.

This sequence joins TRBV10-3 and TRBJ2-7; the match to TRBD2 covers 8 bases. The trim removed 3 bases at V and 0 bases at J, leaving 1 base unmatched. The germline gives CDR1 ENHRY, CDR2 SYGVKD. The CDR3 runs 14 residues. CDR3 nucleotide sequence: TGTGCCATCAGTGACGGGGGGGCCTCCTACGAGCAGTACTTC. Amino acid sequence: CAISDGGASYEQYF.

This clonotype was detected ten times or more. The chain combines TRBV20-1 with TRBJ2-7; the D is unclear. The length of the CDR3 is 13 residues. The germline gives CDR1 DFQATT, CDR2 SNEGSKA (reference sequence). V lost 3 bases, J lost 2 bases, and 11 bases lay in between. The chain's CDR3 is CSASYPKTYEQYF. CDR3 in DNA: TGCAGTGCTAGTTACCCTAAAACCTACGAGCAGTACTTC.